This T cell receptor (beta chain) is from a study of PD-1 blockade in classical Hodgkin lymphoma. With 1 base removed from V and 1 base from J, the gap between germline ends came to 10 bases. Germline CDR1 is SEHNR and CDR2 is FQNEAQ (reference sequence). The CDR3 spans 16 residues. Every patient experienced relapse after autologous stem cell transplantation, and brentuximab vedotin exposure varied. The data were produced by immunoSEQ multiplex PCR, yet TCRdb's version contains in-frame clones alone and is incomplete. The data show 55,000 to 75,000 clones, with 71% seen just once and just over 9% held by the top ten.

Sequencing used peripheral blood mononuclear cells (PBMCs), obtained before the second cycle of nivolumab. The V and J genes are TRBV7-9 and TRBJ2-2; D might be TRBD1 (5 bases). The TCR sequence derives from a human donor with classical Hodgkin lymphoma. In nucleotides, the CDR3 is TGTGCCAGCAGCTTAGAGGGGTTGATGAACACCGGGGAGCTGTTTTTT. Residues: CASSLEGLMNTGELFF.